This TCR beta chain emerged from a study of blood T cells in healthy people across ages. Study-wide results and limits: No conclusive comparison of naive versus antigen-experienced cells was possible with unsorted PBMCs. Roughly linear declines in TCR beta diversity per million T cells occurred with age.

Every donor gave approximately 10 milliliters of peripheral blood. Germline V gene data show CDR1 as MNHEY and CDR2 as SVGAGI. Trimming took off 0 bases at V and 8 bases at J, with 8 bases between the two ends. CDR3 size: 13 residues. The second PCR ran about 6 to 11 cycles with a sample-barcoded 5' primer and J-beta primers. TCRdb re-called the 5' RACE reads with MiXCR, one entry per CDR3 protein. The data contain more than 800,000 distinct CDR3 sequences, less than 35% of them singletons. For this clonotype: The antigen is not known.

The source is a woman of 80 years or more in good health. Sequencing was done on a sample of blood. The gene calls are TRBV6-5 and TRBJ2-1; no clear D gene. The CDR3 DNA follows: TGTGCCAGCAGTTACTCTCGGGCGTATGAGCAGTTCTTC. It specifies CASSYSRAYEQFF.